This TCR beta chain was documented in a study of blood T cell repertoires in COVID-19. Study context: Collection of acute and convalescent COVID-19 samples took place in the United States, Italy and Spain. T cells, B-cell-depleted T cells, or PBMCs supplied cDNA or gDNA.

In germline, CDR1 is SEHNR, CDR2 FQNEAQ (reference sequence). This CDR3 has 16 residues. The V and J ends lost 1 base and 6 bases respectively, with 16 bases between them. Per the study methods: Cell counts per sample came from amplifying reference gene primers. Here immunoSEQ multiplex PCR was the method, and the copy in TCRdb shows in-frame clones only, minus some. V and J calls plus clone size are reproduced from that table; the DNA served to infer D and trimming. The sample has some 200,000 clones, 84% seen once. The sequence derives from a woman younger than 45 who had recovered from COVID-19. The V and J genes are TRBV7-9 and TRBJ2-1; D unclear. Sequencing was done on a sample of peripheral blood. The CDR3 loop is CASSLVGFSRVNEQFF. In DNA, the CDR3 is TGTGCCAGCAGCTTAGTGGGCTTCTCCCGAGTCAATGAGCAGTTCTTC.